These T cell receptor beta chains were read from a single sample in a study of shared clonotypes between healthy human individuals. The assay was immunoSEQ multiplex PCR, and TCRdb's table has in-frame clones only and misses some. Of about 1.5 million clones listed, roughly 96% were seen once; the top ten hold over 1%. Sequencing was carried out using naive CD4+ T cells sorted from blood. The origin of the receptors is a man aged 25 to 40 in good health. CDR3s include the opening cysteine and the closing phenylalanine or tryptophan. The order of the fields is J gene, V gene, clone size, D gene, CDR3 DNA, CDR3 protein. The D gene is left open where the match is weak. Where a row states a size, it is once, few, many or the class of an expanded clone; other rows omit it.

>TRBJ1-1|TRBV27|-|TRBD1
TGTGCCAGCAGCTTGGGACAGTTCATGAACACTGAAGCTTTCTTT
CASSLGQFMNTEAFF
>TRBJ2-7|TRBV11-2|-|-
TGTGCCAGCAGCACCACGACTAGTTCGGTAGACCAATTC
CASSTTTSSVDQF
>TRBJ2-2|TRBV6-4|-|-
TGTGCCAGCAGGGGACATTCTCGAACCGGGGAGCTGTTTTTT
CASRGHSRTGELFF
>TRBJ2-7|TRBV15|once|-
TGTGCCACCAGCTCTGCTTTCTACGAGCAGTACTTC
CATSSAFYEQYF
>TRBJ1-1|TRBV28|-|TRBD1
TGTGCCAGCGGAGTACAGGGGCTAAGGACTGAAGCTTTCTTT
CASGVQGLRTEAFF
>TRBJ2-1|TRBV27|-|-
TGTGCCAGCAGTTTTCTGCGGACCAACAATGAGCAGTTCTTC
CASSFLRTNNEQFF
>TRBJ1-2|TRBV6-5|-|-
TGTGCCAGCAGACAGGACTTTGGCTACACCTTC
CASRQDFGYTF
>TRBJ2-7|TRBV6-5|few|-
TGTGCCAGCAAGGGAACTGGGTACGAGCAGTACTTC
CASKGTGYEQYF
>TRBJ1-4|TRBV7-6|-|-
TGTGCCAGCAGTTCGGTACGTAGCGAAGAAGGAGAAAAACTGTTTTTT
CASSSVRSEEGEKLFF
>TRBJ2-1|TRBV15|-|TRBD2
TGTGCCACCAGCAGTGCCGGGACTAGCGGGAATGAGCAGTTCTTC
CATSSAGTSGNEQFF
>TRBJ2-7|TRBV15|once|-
TGTGCCACCAGCACGCTAGCAGAGGTAGGCCACGAGCAGTACTTC
CATSTLAEVGHEQYF
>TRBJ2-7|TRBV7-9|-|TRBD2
TGTGCCAGCAGTCAAGGACTAGCGGACTCCTACGAGCAGTACTTC
CASSQGLADSYEQYF
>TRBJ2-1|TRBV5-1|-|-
TGCGCCAGCAGCTTGGTCGGAGCTGGCAATGAGCAGTTCTTC
CASSLVGAGNEQFF
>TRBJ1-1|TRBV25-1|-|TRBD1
TGTGCCAGCAGGGCTTCGACAGGGTGGCACACTGAAGCTTTCTTT
CASRASTGWHTEAFF
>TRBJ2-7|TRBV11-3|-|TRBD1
TGTGCCAGCAGCTTATTCGGACAGGGCTCCGAGCAGTACTTC
CASSLFGQGSEQYF
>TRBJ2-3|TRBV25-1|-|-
TGTGCCAGCAGTGATCCTCTACCCGCCTCGGGAGCTACGCAGTATTTT
CASSDPLPASGATQYF
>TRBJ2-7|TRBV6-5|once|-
TGTGCCAGCACCCTGAGAGGACGGCCCTACGAGCAGTACTTC
CASTLRGRPYEQYF
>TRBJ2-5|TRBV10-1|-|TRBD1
TGCGCCAGCAGTGAGTCCAGGGGGCGAGGGGAGACCCAGTACTTC
CASSESRGRGETQYF
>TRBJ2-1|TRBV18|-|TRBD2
TGTGCCAGCTCACCCCTAGCGGGGTACAATGAGCAGTTCTTC
CASSPLAGYNEQFF
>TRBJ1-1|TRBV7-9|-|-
TGTGCCAGCAGCTCGAGGCGGGACACTGAAGCTTTCTTT
CASSSRRDTEAFF
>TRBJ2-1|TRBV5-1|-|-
TGCGCCAGCAGCCCCGGACAGAGCCGGGGCTACTACAATGAGCAGTTCTTC
CASSPGQSRGYYNEQFF
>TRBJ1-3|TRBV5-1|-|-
TGCGCCAGCAGCTTTGGATCTGGAAACACCATATATTTT
CASSFGSGNTIYF
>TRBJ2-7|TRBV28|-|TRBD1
TGTGCCAGCAGTTTATCCAGCCTGACAGGGCAACAGCAGTACTTC
CASSLSSLTGQQQYF
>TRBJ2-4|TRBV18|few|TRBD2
TGTGCCAGCTCACTCACGGGACTAGCGGGAGGGTCCGACATTCAGTACTTC
CASSLTGLAGGSDIQYF
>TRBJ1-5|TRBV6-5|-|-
TGTGCCAGCAGTTACAGGAGCAATCAGCCCCAGCATTTT
CASSYRSNQPQHF
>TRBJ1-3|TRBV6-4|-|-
TGTCCACGGGGAGTTTCTGGAAACACCATATATTTT
CPRGVSGNTIYF
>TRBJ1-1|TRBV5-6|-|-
TGTGCCAGCAGCACCACGAGGGGCCTGGCAGAAGCTTTCTTT
CASSTTRGLAEAFF
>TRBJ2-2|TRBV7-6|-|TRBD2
TGTGCCAGCAGCTTACCCTCTAGCGGGCCCCGTGCGGGGGAGCTGTTTTTT
CASSLPSSGPRAGELFF
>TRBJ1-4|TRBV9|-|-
TGTGCCAGCAGCGCGACGGAGAAAAATGAAAAACTGTTTTTT
CASSATEKNEKLFF
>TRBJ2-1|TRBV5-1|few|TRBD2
TGCGCCAGCAGCTTTAGGACTAGCGGGCGATACAATGAGCAGTTCTTC
CASSFRTSGRYNEQFF
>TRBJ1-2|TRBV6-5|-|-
TGTGCCAGCAGTGAACTGGGGCGCAGCTACACCTTC
CASSELGRSYTF
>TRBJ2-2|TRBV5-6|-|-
TGTGCCAGCAGCTTCCGTTCGAACACCGGGGAGCTGTTTTTT
CASSFRSNTGELFF